The clone carrying this TCR beta chain has a single count. Random hexamers were used to reverse transcribe the RNA input (about 0.5 to 1 ug). TCRdb called the immunoSEQ multiplex PCR reads again in MiXCR, with one record for every CDR3 protein. This table holds about 83,000 distinct CDR3 sequences, 90% to 97% found once. This CDR3 comprises 15 residues. The V gene's germline CDR1 is MNHNS and CDR2 SASEGT. V dropped 5 bases and J dropped 5; count of bases not matched to a gene: 7. The CD8+ and CD4+ T cells were negatively isolated, with the TEMRA cells enriched by FACS. The source of the sample is a study of CD8 T cells in Susac syndrome.

The chain combines TRBV6-1 with TRBJ2-2; 8 bases line up with TRBD1. Sequenced material: CD8+ T cells from PBMCs. The sequence was collected from a human donor with Susac syndrome. For the CDR3, the DNA is TGTGCCAGCAGTATACAGGGGGGTGTTACCGGGGAGCTGTTTTTT. This encodes CASSIQGGVTGELFF.